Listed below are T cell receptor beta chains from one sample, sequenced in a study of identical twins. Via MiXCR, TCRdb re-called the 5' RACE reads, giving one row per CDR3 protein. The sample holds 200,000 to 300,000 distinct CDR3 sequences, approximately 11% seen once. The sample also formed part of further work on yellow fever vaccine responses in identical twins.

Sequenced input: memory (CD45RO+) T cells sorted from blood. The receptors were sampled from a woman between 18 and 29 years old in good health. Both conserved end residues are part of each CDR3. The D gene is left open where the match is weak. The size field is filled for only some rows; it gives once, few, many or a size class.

cdr3_nt: TGTGCCAGCAGTTCGCAGACTAGCGGGAGGGCCGTTGAGCAGTTCTTC
cdr3_aa: CASSSQTSGRAVEQFF
d_call: TRBD2
v_call: TRBV6-2/TRBV6-3
clone_size: few
j_call: TRBJ2-1

cdr3_nt: TGCAGCGTTCGTGCGGGATCCTACGAGCAGTACTTC
cdr3_aa: CSVRAGSYEQYF
d_call: -
v_call: TRBV29-1
clone_size: many
j_call: TRBJ2-7

cdr3_nt: TGCGCCAGCAGCTTGGAGGACTCCAATTCACCCCTCCACTTT
cdr3_aa: CASSLEDSNSPLHF
d_call: -
v_call: TRBV5-1
clone_size: many
j_call: TRBJ1-6

cdr3_nt: TGTGCCAGCAGCTTAGTACAGGGAGAGACCCAGTACTTC
cdr3_aa: CASSLVQGETQYF
d_call: -
v_call: TRBV7-6
clone_size: few
j_call: TRBJ2-5

cdr3_nt: TGTGCCAGCAGTGAGAGAGAAGGGCCTGTATCCTACGAGCAGTACTTC
cdr3_aa: CASSEREGPVSYEQYF
d_call: -
v_call: TRBV6-1
clone_size: -
j_call: TRBJ2-7

cdr3_nt: TGTGCCAGCAGCTTACCAGTAGCCAATGAGCAGTTCTTC
cdr3_aa: CASSLPVANEQFF
d_call: -
v_call: TRBV7-8
clone_size: -
j_call: TRBJ2-1

cdr3_nt: TGTGCCAGCAGCCTAGGGACTAGCGGGAGGGCCTTGGATACGCAGTATTTT
cdr3_aa: CASSLGTSGRALDTQYF
d_call: TRBD2
v_call: TRBV7-2
clone_size: few
j_call: TRBJ2-3

cdr3_nt: TGCAGCGTTAGCTCTGGGGCCAACGTCCTGACTTTC
cdr3_aa: CSVSSGANVLTF
d_call: -
v_call: TRBV29-1
clone_size: -
j_call: TRBJ2-6

cdr3_nt: TGCAGTGCTACCGACCCGCGAAATGAGCAGTTCTTC
cdr3_aa: CSATDPRNEQFF
d_call: -
v_call: TRBV20-1
clone_size: -
j_call: TRBJ2-1

cdr3_nt: TGTGCCAGCAGTGCTACAGCGAGCTATGGCTACACCTTC
cdr3_aa: CASSATASYGYTF
d_call: -
v_call: TRBV25-1
clone_size: many
j_call: TRBJ1-2

cdr3_nt: TGCGCCAGCAGCTTGGGCTCGGGTGTAGGGGCGAACCAAGAGACCCAGTACTTC
cdr3_aa: CASSLGSGVGANQETQYF
d_call: -
v_call: TRBV5-1
clone_size: few
j_call: TRBJ2-5

cdr3_nt: TGTGCCAGCAGTAATCAGGGGGCGGTCTATGGCTACACCTTC
cdr3_aa: CASSNQGAVYGYTF
d_call: TRBD1
v_call: TRBV7-8
clone_size: few
j_call: TRBJ1-2

cdr3_nt: TGCGCCAGCAGCCAAGATGTAGGCTTCCAAGAGACCCAGTACTTC
cdr3_aa: CASSQDVGFQETQYF
d_call: -
v_call: TRBV4-3
clone_size: few
j_call: TRBJ2-5

cdr3_nt: TGTGCCATCACCACTCCTGGAGCGGGGAACAATGAGCAGTTCTTC
cdr3_aa: CAITTPGAGNNEQFF
d_call: TRBD2
v_call: TRBV10-3
clone_size: many
j_call: TRBJ2-1

cdr3_nt: TGCGCCAGCAGCTTGTCGGCGGGATTAAGCTCTGGAAACACCATATATTTT
cdr3_aa: CASSLSAGLSSGNTIYF
d_call: -
v_call: TRBV5-1
clone_size: -
j_call: TRBJ1-3

cdr3_nt: TGTGCCAGCAGTCCGCCGGGACTAGGGCTAAATGAGCAGTTCTTC
cdr3_aa: CASSPPGLGLNEQFF
d_call: TRBD2
v_call: TRBV3-1
clone_size: few
j_call: TRBJ2-1

cdr3_nt: TGCGCCAGCAGCGGGGGTTCCCTCACAGATACGCAGTATTTT
cdr3_aa: CASSGGSLTDTQYF
d_call: -
v_call: TRBV10-1
clone_size: -
j_call: TRBJ2-3

cdr3_nt: TGTGCCAGCAGCTTAGGGTTGCGGGGCGTAGAGACCCAGTACTTC
cdr3_aa: CASSLGLRGVETQYF
d_call: -
v_call: TRBV7-3
clone_size: few
j_call: TRBJ2-5

cdr3_nt: TGTGCCAGCAGCTTGAGCGGGGGGGCCGCAGAGACCCAGTACTTC
cdr3_aa: CASSLSGGAAETQYF
d_call: TRBD2
v_call: TRBV11-2
clone_size: -
j_call: TRBJ2-5

cdr3_nt: TGTGCCAGCAGCTTGGGGGTAACGGACACAGATACGCAGTATTTT
cdr3_aa: CASSLGVTDTDTQYF
d_call: -
v_call: TRBV12-3/TRBV12-4
clone_size: many
j_call: TRBJ2-3

cdr3_nt: TGTGCCTGGAGTGTCGGACACTACGAGCAGTACTTC
cdr3_aa: CAWSVGHYEQYF
d_call: -
v_call: TRBV30
clone_size: -
j_call: TRBJ2-7

cdr3_nt: TGCGCCAGCAGCTTGTTGGGACAGGGGGGGTCCTACGAGCAGTACTTC
cdr3_aa: CASSLLGQGGSYEQYF
d_call: TRBD1
v_call: TRBV5-1
clone_size: -
j_call: TRBJ2-7

cdr3_nt: TGCAGTGCTAGAGATGGCGGGAGGAAGGGAGCTGCTGGGGCCAACGTCCTGACTTTC
cdr3_aa: CSARDGGRKGAAGANVLTF
d_call: TRBD2
v_call: TRBV20-1
clone_size: -
j_call: TRBJ2-6